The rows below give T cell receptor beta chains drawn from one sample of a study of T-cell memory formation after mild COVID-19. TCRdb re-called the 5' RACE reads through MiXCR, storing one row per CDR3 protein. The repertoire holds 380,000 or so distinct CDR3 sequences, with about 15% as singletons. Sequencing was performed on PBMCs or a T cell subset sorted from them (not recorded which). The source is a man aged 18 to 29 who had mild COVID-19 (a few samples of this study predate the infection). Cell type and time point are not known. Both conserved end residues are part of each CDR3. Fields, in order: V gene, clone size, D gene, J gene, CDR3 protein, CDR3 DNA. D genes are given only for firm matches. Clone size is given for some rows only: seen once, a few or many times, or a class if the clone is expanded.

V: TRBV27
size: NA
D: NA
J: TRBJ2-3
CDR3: CASSFRRLNTDTQYF
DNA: TGTGCCAGCAGTTTCAGACGGTTGAACACAGATACGCAGTATTTT

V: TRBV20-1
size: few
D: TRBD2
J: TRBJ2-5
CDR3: CSARSPVAGKETQYF
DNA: TGCAGTGCTAGATCACCGGTAGCGGGGAAAGAGACCCAGTACTTC

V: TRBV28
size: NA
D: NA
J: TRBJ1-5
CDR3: CASTLGLQGSQPQHF
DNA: TGTGCCAGCACCTTAGGATTGCAGGGGAGTCAGCCCCAGCATTTT

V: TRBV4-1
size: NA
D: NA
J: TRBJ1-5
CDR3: CASSQDASFNQPQHF
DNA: TGCGCCAGCAGCCAAGACGCCAGTTTTAATCAGCCCCAGCATTTT

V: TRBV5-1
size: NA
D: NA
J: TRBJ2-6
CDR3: CASSTRSQGGGANVLTF
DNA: TGCGCCAGCAGCACCCGATCTCAGGGTGGTGGGGCCAACGTCCTGACTTTC

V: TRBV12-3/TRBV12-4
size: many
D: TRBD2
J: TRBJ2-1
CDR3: CASSSGELRYNEQFF
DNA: TGTGCCAGCAGCAGCGGGGAACTTCGATACAATGAGCAGTTCTTC

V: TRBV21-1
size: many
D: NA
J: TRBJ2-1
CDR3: CARSQSEGADRYNEQFF
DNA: TGTGCCAGATCCCAAAGCGAGGGGGCTGATCGGTACAATGAGCAGTTCTTC

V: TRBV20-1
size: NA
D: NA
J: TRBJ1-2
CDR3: CSARDKRGSGGYTF
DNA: TGCAGTGCTAGAGATAAAAGGGGTTCGGGCGGCTACACCTTC

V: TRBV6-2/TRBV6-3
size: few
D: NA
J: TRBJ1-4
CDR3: CASNWGGWSEKLFF
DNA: TGTGCCAGCAACTGGGGGGGCTGGAGTGAAAAACTGTTTTTT

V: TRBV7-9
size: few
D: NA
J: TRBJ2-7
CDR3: CASSSSGTATTYEQYF
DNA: TGTGCCAGCAGCTCCTCCGGGACCGCGACGACCTACGAGCAGTACTTC

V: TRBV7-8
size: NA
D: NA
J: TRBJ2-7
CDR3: CASRQSGSSYEQYF
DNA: TGTGCCAGCAGGCAAAGTGGGAGCTCCTACGAGCAGTACTTC

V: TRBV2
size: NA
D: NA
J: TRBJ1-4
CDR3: CASLFRGEKLFF
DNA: TGTGCCAGCCTTTTCAGGGGAGAAAAACTGTTTTTT

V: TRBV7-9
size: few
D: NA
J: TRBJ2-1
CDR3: CASSPTAGNEQFF
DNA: TGTGCCAGCAGCCCTACAGCGGGCAATGAGCAGTTCTTC

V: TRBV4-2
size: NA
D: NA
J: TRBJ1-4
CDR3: CASSQDREQGGEELFF
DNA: TGTGCCAGCAGCCAAGATCGAGAACAGGGCGGTGAGGAACTGTTTTTT

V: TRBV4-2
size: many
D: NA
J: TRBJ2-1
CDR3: CASSLDSVVDNEQFF
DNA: TGTGCCAGCAGCCTTGACTCGGTGGTTGACAATGAGCAGTTCTTC

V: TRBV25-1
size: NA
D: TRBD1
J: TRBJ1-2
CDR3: CASSEPGQQFDYTF
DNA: TGTGCCAGCAGTGAGCCGGGACAGCAATTCGACTACACCTTC

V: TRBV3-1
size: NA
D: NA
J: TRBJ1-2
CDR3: CASSPGGHGYTF
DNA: TGTGCCAGCAGCCCCGGGGGCCATGGCTACACCTTC

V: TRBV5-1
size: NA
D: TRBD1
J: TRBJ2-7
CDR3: CASSLERGLSYEQYF
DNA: TGCGCCAGCAGCTTGGAGAGGGGGCTTTCCTACGAGCAGTACTTC

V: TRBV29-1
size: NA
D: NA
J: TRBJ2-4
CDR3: CSVEGWTENIQYF
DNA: TGCAGCGTTGAAGGATGGACAGAAAACATTCAGTACTTC

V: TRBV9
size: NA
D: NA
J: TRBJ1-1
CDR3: CASSVSGTHTEAFF
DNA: TGTGCCAGCAGCGTCAGCGGGACACACACTGAAGCTTTCTTT

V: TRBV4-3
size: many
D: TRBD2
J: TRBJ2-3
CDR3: CASSRLGSGGDTDTQYF
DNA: TGCGCCAGCAGCCGACTGGGGAGCGGGGGGGACACAGATACGCAGTATTTT

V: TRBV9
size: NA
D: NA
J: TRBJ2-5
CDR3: CASSGGSQETQYF
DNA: TGTGCCAGCAGCGGCGGTTCCCAAGAGACCCAGTACTTC

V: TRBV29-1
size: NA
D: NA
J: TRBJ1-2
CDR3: CSVDVNDGYTF
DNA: TGCAGCGTTGACGTTAACGATGGCTACACCTTC

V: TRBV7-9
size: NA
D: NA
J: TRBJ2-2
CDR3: CASSLISVGRNTGELFF
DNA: TGTGCCAGCAGCTTAATTTCCGTGGGCAGGAACACCGGGGAGCTGTTTTTT

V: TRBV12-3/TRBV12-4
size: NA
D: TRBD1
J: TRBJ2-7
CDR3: CASSRQGSFYEQYF
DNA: TGTGCCAGCAGTCGACAGGGTAGTTTCTACGAGCAGTACTTC

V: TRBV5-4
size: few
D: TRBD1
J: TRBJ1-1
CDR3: CASSSTDYRGLNTEAFF
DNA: TGTGCCAGCAGCTCAACCGACTACAGGGGGCTGAACACTGAAGCTTTCTTT

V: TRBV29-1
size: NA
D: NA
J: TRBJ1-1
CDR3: CSVLRAQMNTEAFF
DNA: TGCAGCGTGTTACGGGCTCAGATGAACACTGAAGCTTTCTTT

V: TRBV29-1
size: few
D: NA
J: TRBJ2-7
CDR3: CSVEDGRKYEQYF
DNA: TGCAGCGTTGAAGACGGCCGTAAATACGAGCAGTACTTC

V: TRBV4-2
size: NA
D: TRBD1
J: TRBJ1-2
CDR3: CASSQESGGAYGYTF
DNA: TGTGCCAGCAGCCAAGAATCAGGGGGCGCCTATGGCTACACCTTC

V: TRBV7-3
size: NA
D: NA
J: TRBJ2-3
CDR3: CASSFGGSVSADTQYF
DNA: TGTGCCAGCAGCTTCGGGGGCAGTGTGTCTGCAGATACGCAGTATTTT

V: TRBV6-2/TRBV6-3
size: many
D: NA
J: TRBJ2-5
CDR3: CASRSHLDSGQETQYF
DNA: TGTGCCAGCAGATCCCACTTAGACAGCGGCCAAGAGACCCAGTACTTC

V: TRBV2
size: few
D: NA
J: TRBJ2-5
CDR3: CASRQFQETQYF
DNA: TGTGCCAGCAGACAATTCCAAGAGACCCAGTACTTC

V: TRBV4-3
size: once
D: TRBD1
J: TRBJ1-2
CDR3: CASSQPRGQPRNYGYTF
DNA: TGCGCCAGCAGCCAACCCCGGGGACAGCCCAGAAACTATGGCTACACCTTC

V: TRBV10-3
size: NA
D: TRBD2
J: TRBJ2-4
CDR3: CAISESGTSGGKAKNIQYF
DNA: TGTGCCATCAGTGAGTCCGGGACTAGCGGGGGGAAAGCCAAAAACATTCAGTACTTC

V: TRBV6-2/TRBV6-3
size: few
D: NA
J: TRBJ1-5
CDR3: CASSALGLGAGPQHF
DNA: TGTGCCAGCAGTGCCCTGGGCCTGGGCGCTGGGCCCCAGCATTTT

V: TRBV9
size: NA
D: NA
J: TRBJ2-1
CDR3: CASSSPRGNEQFF
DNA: TGTGCCAGCAGCTCCCCACGGGGGAATGAGCAGTTCTTC

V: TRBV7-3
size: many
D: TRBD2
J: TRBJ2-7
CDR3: CASSSRLAGRSSYEQYF
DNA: TGTGCCAGCAGCTCCCGACTAGCGGGGCGAAGCTCCTACGAGCAGTACTTC